The 29 T cell receptor beta chains below all came from one sample that was sequenced in a study of T cell changes during pregnancy in multiple sclerosis. Some clones are missing from TCRdb's copy, which holds only in-frame ones; the method was immunoSEQ multiplex PCR. In the table there are some 52,000 clones, 85% to 95% of which are singletons. The material was CD4+ T cells from peripheral blood mononuclear cells, obtained in the third trimester of pregnancy. These receptors were collected from a female donor with multiple sclerosis, enrolled in a pregnancy study.

The chain combines TRBV2 with TRBJ1-5; TRBD1 matches at 8 bases. The V and J ends lost 6 bases and 2 bases, in that order; junction bases with no gene match: 0. CDR1 SNHLY and CDR2 FYNNEI come from the germline V gene. The CDR3 is 13 amino acids. The DNA of the CDR3 is TGTGCCAGCAGGACAGGGGGCAATCAGCCCCAGCATTTT. Translation: CASRTGGNQPQHF.

The CDR3 spells CASSLRREGTGELFF. The DNA of the CDR3 is TGTGCCAGCAGTTTACGGCGGGAGGGGACCGGGGAGCTGTTTTTT. The J gene is TRBJ2-2, the V gene TRBV27; 9 bases line up with TRBD2. Germline CDR1 reads MNHEY; CDR2 reads SMNVEV (reference sequence). V trimming: 2 bases; J trimming: 5 bases; junction bases outside the gene matches: 3. This CDR3 has 15 residues.

The rearrangement links TRBV5-1 to TRBJ1-1; 9 positions match TRBD1. J was trimmed by 4 bases and V by 4 bases; bases with no gene match: 11. Germline V gene data show CDR1 as SGHRS and CDR2 as YFSETQ. The CDR3 runs to 16 residues. The CDR3 reads CASSSGTGYRGTEAFF. The CDR3 DNA reads as TGCGCCAGCAGCAGCGGGACAGGGTACAGGGGCACTGAAGCTTTCTTT.

This chain links TRBV6-1 with TRBJ1-2; D remains unclear. Germline CDR1 and CDR2: MNHNS and SASEGT. The CDR3 consists of 14 residues. Trimming shortened V by 1 base and J by 0 bases, and 6 bases separated the two germline ends. CDR3: CASSEGGTNYGYTF. The CDR3 DNA sequence: TGTGCCAGCAGTGAAGGCGGGACTAACTATGGCTACACCTTC.

CDR3 nucleotide sequence: TGTGCCAGCAGCCACCGCGTTATGATCGGTGGAAACACCATATATTTT. This encodes CASSHRVMIGGNTIYF. The rearrangement uses TRBV7-2 and TRBJ1-3; D not certain. This CDR3 has 16 residues. The V end was cut by 5 bases, the J end by 3 bases, with 17 bases between. Germline V gives CDR1 SGHTA, CDR2 FQGNSA.

V usage is TRBV5-4 and J usage is TRBJ2-5; 14 positions match TRBD2. The V gene end was trimmed by 9 bases and the J gene end by 0 bases; junction bases not matched to a gene: 10. The CDR3 loop spans 17 amino acids. Germline V gene sequence: CDR1 SGHNT, CDR2 YYREEE (reference sequence). CDR3 DNA sequence: TGTGCCACTTCCGGACTAGCGGGAGGCTCCTACCAAGAGACCCAGTACTTC. It translates to CATSGLAGGSYQETQYF. Full variable domain (outside the CDR3, taken from reference TRBV5-4 and TRBJ2-5): ETGVTQSPTHLIKTRGQQVTLRCSSQSGHNTVSWYQQALGQGPQFIFQYYREEENGRGNFPPRFSGLQFPNYSSELNVNALELDDSALYLCATSGLAGGSYQETQYFGPGTRLLVL.

The chain uses TRBV6-5 and TRBJ2-7; 9 bases match TRBD1. The junction had 7 bases not matched to a gene; V was cut back by 7 bases and J by 6 bases. Germline values: CDR1 MNHEY, CDR2 SVGAGI. The CDR3 spans 13 residues. CDR3 DNA: TGTGCCAGCACCGAGGACAGGGGTGCCGAGCAGTACTTC. This sequence encodes CASTEDRGAEQYF.

V is TRBV7-2 and J is TRBJ1-5; 10 bases match TRBD1. J gave up 4 bases and V 5 bases, and 8 bases lay outside the gene matches. Germline V gene sequence: CDR1 SGHTA, CDR2 FQGNSA. The CDR3 covers 16 residues. The CDR3 DNA reads as TGTGCCAGCAGCCTAATGACAGGGGGCGAAAATCAGCCCCAGCATTTT. Its translation is CASSLMTGGENQPQHF. Supplemented by reference TRBV7-2 and TRBJ1-5, the full variable domain reads GAGVSQSPSNKVTEKGKDVELRCDPISGHTALYWYRQSLGQGLEFLIYFQGNSAPDKSGLPSDRFSAERTGGSVSTLTIQRTQQEDSAVYLCASSLMTGGENQPQHFGDGTRLSIL.

The rearrangement joins TRBV5-5 to TRBJ2-1; a weak D match, TRBD2 (5 bases). Per the germline V gene, CDR1 is SGHKS and CDR2 is YYEKEE (reference sequence). V was cut by 4 bases and J by 0 bases, with 11 bases left in between. The CDR3 length is 15 residues. CDR3 residues: CASSDQRSSYNEQFF. CDR3 DNA sequence: TGTGCCAGCAGCGACCAGCGGAGCTCCTACAATGAGCAGTTCTTC.

The gene calls are TRBV7-7 and TRBJ2-2; D is uncertain. Trimming pared 5 bases from V and 5 bases from J, leaving 12 bases between. The CDR3 consists of 14 residues. Per the germline V gene, CDR1 is SSHAT and CDR2 is FNYEAQ (reference sequence). This CDR3 is CASSPSRFTGELFF. Here the CDR3 DNA reads TGTGCCAGCAGCCCTAGTAGATTTACCGGGGAGCTGTTTTTT.

This clone appeared a single time. This sequence joins TRBV30 and TRBJ2-1, with a possible D match to TRBD1 (6 bases). CDR3 length: 11 amino acids. The germline gives CDR1 GTSNPN, CDR2 SVGIG (reference sequence). Trimming pared 4 bases from V and 9 bases from J, leaving 10 bases between. The DNA of the CDR3 is TGTGCCTGGACCAAGGGGGTTGAGCAGTTCTTC. Amino acid sequence: CAWTKGVEQFF.

The rearrangement links TRBV30 to TRBJ1-2; no clear D. The CDR3 is made up of 15 amino acids. V lost 0 bases and J 4 bases, leaving 15 bases between the germline ends. Germline CDR1 and CDR2: GTSNPN and SVGIG (reference sequence). CDR3 amino acids: CAWSVRRSLIYGYTF. CDR3 DNA sequence: TGTGCCTGGAGTGTACGCAGATCGTTAATCTATGGCTACACCTTC.

CDR3 bases: TGCGCCAGCAGCTTGGACAGGGCGGGCACAGATACGCAGTATTTT. Protein: CASSLDRAGTDTQYF. The genes are TRBV5-1 and TRBJ2-3; TRBD1 is a possible D gene (6 bases). Germline V lookup: CDR1 SGHRS, CDR2 YFSETQ. V dropped 0 bases and J dropped 1 base, with 9 bases sitting between them. This CDR3 spans 15 amino acids.

The table lists this clone with a count of one. The chain recombines TRBV10-3 with TRBJ1-1; weak D call: TRBD1 (6 bases). The V end was cut by 4 bases, the J end by 8 bases, with 14 bases between. The CDR3 loop spans 13 amino acids. Germline V CDR1 and CDR2: ENHRY, SYGVKD. Written as DNA, the CDR3 is TGTGCCATCAGTGCGGAACAGGGTGTAGAAGCTTTCTTT. It is translated as CAISAEQGVEAFF.

This chain connects TRBV6-6 to TRBJ1-5; 7 bases map to TRBD1. The germline V gene encodes CDR1 MNHNY and CDR2 SVGAGI (reference sequence). V lost 6 bases, J lost 2 bases, and 10 bases stayed unmatched. The CDR3 has 16 residues. DNA of the CDR3: TGTGCCAGCAGCCCCGGTCAGGGGGTCGGCAATCAGCCCCAGCATTTT. It specifies CASSPGQGVGNQPQHF.

The sample holds one count of this clone. The CDR3 protein is CASSREGSGANVLTF. The CDR3 nucleotides are TGTGCCAGTAGTCGAGAGGGCTCTGGGGCCAACGTCCTGACTTTC. The rearrangement links TRBV19 to TRBJ2-6; D is possibly TRBD2 (5 bases). Between the trimmed V and J ends, which lost 5 bases and 0 bases, there was a span of 8 bases. The CDR3 extends over 15 amino acids. Germline assignment: CDR1 LNHDA and CDR2 SQIVND (reference sequence).

The chain joins TRBV30 to TRBJ1-6, with TRBD1 identical over 8 bases. V lost 7 bases and J lost 7; bases outside the gene matches: 6. The V gene's germline CDR1 is GTSNPN and CDR2 SVGIG (reference sequence). The CDR3 sequence is 13 residues long. CDR3: CASGQAINSPLHF. The CDR3 region has the DNA TGTGCCTCGGGACAGGCCATCAATTCACCCCTCCACTTT.

The V gene is TRBV30, the J gene TRBJ2-1; 9 bases match TRBD2. The CDR3 consists of 14 residues. Germline V gene sequence: CDR1 GTSNPN, CDR2 SVGIG (reference sequence). The J segment lost 8 bases and the V segment lost 4 bases, leaving 9 bases of the junction unmatched. DNA for the CDR3: TGTGCCTGGATGAAGGCTAGCGGGAATTATGAGCAGTTCTTC. Amino acids: CAWMKASGNYEQFF.

The chain combines TRBV15 with TRBJ2-7; D is possibly TRBD2 (5 bases). This CDR3 has 16 amino acids. Trimming pared 3 bases from V and 2 bases from J, leaving 17 bases between. Germline V gene data show CDR1 as LNHNV and CDR2 as YYDKDF (reference sequence). CDR3 sequence reads: CATSRKGGPGAYEQYF. CDR3 DNA sequence: TGTGCCACCAGCAGGAAAGGCGGGCCAGGCGCCTACGAGCAGTACTTC.

V and J are TRBV4-1 and TRBJ1-3; D unclear. The germline CDR1 and CDR2 sequences are MGHRA and YSYEKL. This CDR3 comprises 16 residues. V was clipped by 3 bases and J by 0 bases, with 12 bases between them. The CDR3 region has the DNA TGCGCCAGCAGCCAGATTGACACAAACTCTGGAAACACCATATATTTT. Its protein product is CASSQIDTNSGNTIYF.

This sequence joins TRBV6-1 and TRBJ1-5; D may be TRBD1 (6 bases). Trimming cost V 4 bases and J 3 bases, with 10 bases left between them. Germline V CDR1 and CDR2: MNHNS, SASEGT. This CDR3 is built from 14 residues. Written as DNA, the CDR3 is TGTGCCAGCAGTGCCCGGACAGACAATCAGCCCCAGCATTTT. Its translation: CASSARTDNQPQHF.

The genes are TRBV6-5 and TRBJ2-3; TRBD2 might be the D (5 bases). Trimming removed 6 bases at V and 5 bases at J, with 12 bases between. The length of the CDR3 is 13 residues. The germline CDR1 and CDR2 sequences are MNHEY and SVGAGI. CDR3: CASSTGRGDTQYF. The CDR3 DNA reads TGTGCCAGCAGCACGGGCCGGGGAGATACGCAGTATTTT.

V is TRBV19 and J is TRBJ2-4, with 7 bases fitting TRBD1. The V and J ends lost 4 bases and 0 bases, in that order; junction bases with no gene match: 6. CDR3 length equals 16 residues. CDR1 LNHDA and CDR2 SQIVND come from the germline V gene (reference sequence). CDR3 coding DNA: TGTGCCAGTAGTACCGGACAGGTTATAGCCAAAAACATTCAGTACTTC. It translates to CASSTGQVIAKNIQYF.

V is TRBV5-1 and J is TRBJ1-1, with D uncertain. The V end lost 4 bases, the J end lost 0 bases, and 7 bases lay between the germline ends. Per the germline V gene, CDR1 is SGHRS and CDR2 is YFSETQ. The length of the CDR3 is 13 residues. The CDR3 here is CASSQTLNTEAFF. The DNA of the CDR3 is TGCGCCAGCAGCCAAACACTGAACACTGAAGCTTTCTTT.

The rearrangement uses TRBV29-1 and TRBJ2-1, with 8 positions matching TRBD1. In germline, CDR1 is SQVTM, CDR2 ANQGSEA. CDR3 length: 14 amino acids. V lost 2 bases to trimming and J lost 3 bases; unmatched junction nucleotides: 3. CDR3: CSVERGQGYNEQFF. CDR3 sequence (DNA): TGCAGCGTTGAACGTGGACAGGGCTACAATGAGCAGTTCTTC.

This clone is a singleton in its sample. The chain uses TRBV29-1 and TRBJ2-1; 9 nucleotides align to TRBD1. Per germline, CDR1 SQVTM and CDR2 ANQGSEA. Trimming cost V 4 bases and J 3 bases; bases outside gene matches: 10. CDR3 size: 16 residues. The CDR3 region has the DNA TGCAGCGTTGTTCCGGGCCGGGACAGGGTCTACAATGAGCAGTTCTTC. Protein product: CSVVPGRDRVYNEQFF.

The V gene is TRBV7-9, the J gene TRBJ2-2; 9 nucleotides agree with TRBD2. Germline CDR1 and CDR2: SEHNR and FQNEAQ (reference sequence). The V and J ends lost 8 bases and 6 bases, in that order; junction bases with no gene match: 10. The CDR3 extends over 15 amino acids. CDR3 DNA sequence: TGTGCCAGCTTTAGAGCGGGAGGTCCCCCCGGGGAGCTGTTTTTT. It specifies CASFRAGGPPGELFF.

In this sample, this clone turned up once. The chain recombines TRBV19 with TRBJ1-1, with D perhaps TRBD1 (5 bases). V was trimmed by 5 bases and J by 1 base, leaving 14 bases between them. The CDR3 spans 15 residues. Germline V CDR1 and CDR2: LNHDA, SQIVND (reference sequence). The CDR3 spells CASSPRVASNTEAFF. CDR3 nucleotides: TGTGCCAGTAGTCCCAGGGTAGCCTCGAACACTGAAGCTTTCTTT. Based on the CDR3 plus reference TRBV19 and TRBJ1-1, the full variable domain is DGGITQSPKYLFRKEGQNVTLSCEQNLNHDAMYWYRQDPGQGLRLIYYSQIVNDFQKGDIAEGYSVSREKKESFPLTVTSAQKNPTAFYLCASSPRVASNTEAFFGQGTRLTVV.

This sequence joins TRBV7-2 and TRBJ2-3; D is perhaps TRBD2 (5 bases). Trimming stripped 1 base from V and 0 bases from J, with 11 bases between. CDR1 and CDR2 from the germline V gene are SGHTA and FQGNSA. This CDR3 is built from 16 residues. CDR3 in DNA: TGTGCCAGCAGCTTAGTCGTCGGACTGAGCACAGATACGCAGTATTTT. Its protein is CASSLVVGLSTDTQYF.